The present T cell receptor (beta chain) was sequenced within a study of T-cell reconstitution after alpha-beta-depleted transplantation in children (dated by TCRdb to 2016 to 2018). Notes on the research overall: The study quantitatively tracked T-cell immune reconstitution after TCRalphabeta/CD19-depleted allogeneic hematopoietic cell transplantation in children using TCR repertoire profiling. What the research found in general, with its limitations: Over the following months the frequencies of hyperexpanded clones went down, and after one year T-cell counts and TCRbeta diversity were mostly credited to newly produced T cells. In some patients, the high TCRbeta diversity seen at day 60 was put down to recipient T cells and intrathymic progenitors that had survived conditioning. The apparently early recovery of alphabetaT-cell counts about two months after transplant reportedly depended on only several hundred rapidly expanded clones that came from non-depleted graft cells.

Receptors were amplified or captured by PCR. For sequencing, an Illumina HiSeq 2500 was employed. Molecular barcoding was employed in the preparation of TCR libraries, with unique molecular identifiers being used to normalize TCRbeta repertoire quantification. The raw public data were reprocessed by TCRdb itself: fastp quality trimming at Q25, MiXCR clonotype calling, in-frame beta chains only. Identical CDR3 proteins give one entry, which carries the most common genes and DNA. The sample data list fewer than 700,000 distinct CDR3 sequences, and 10% to 15% of these were observed just once. The biggest ten clones account for around 2.2% of the sample. A note on this clonotype: Its cognate antigen has yet to be identified. It has no much larger one-base neighbor in the sample; base qualities were not kept.

The sample's treatment or condition label, in plain terms: allogeneic hematopoietic cell transplantation with graft depleted of TCRalphabeta T cells and CD19 B cells. TCRalphabeta/CD19-depleted allogeneic hematopoietic cell grafts were given to the transplant recipients, all of whom were children. The CDR3 runs 15 amino acids, cysteine and phenylalanine included. CDR3 DNA only is kept here, 45 bases in frame from base 1. The CDR1 and CDR2 encoded by the germline V gene are SGHTA and FQGNSA. Deletion took 5 bases off V and 1 base off J, with a span of 15 bases between the germline ends. The TCR originated in a male patient between 5 and 17 years old who had a stem cell transplant for acute myeloid leukemia, so the T cells may come from the graft donor. In this chain, TRBV7-2 is recombined with TRBJ2-7; the D gene identity is not certain. This specimen was PBMCs, mostly from graft donor cells, taken 360 days after TCRalphabeta/CD19-depleted stem cell transplant. The nucleotides read TGTGCCAGCAGCATCCCCCGCGACGGGTCCTACGAGCAGTACTTC. The resulting protein is CASSIPRDGSYEQYF.